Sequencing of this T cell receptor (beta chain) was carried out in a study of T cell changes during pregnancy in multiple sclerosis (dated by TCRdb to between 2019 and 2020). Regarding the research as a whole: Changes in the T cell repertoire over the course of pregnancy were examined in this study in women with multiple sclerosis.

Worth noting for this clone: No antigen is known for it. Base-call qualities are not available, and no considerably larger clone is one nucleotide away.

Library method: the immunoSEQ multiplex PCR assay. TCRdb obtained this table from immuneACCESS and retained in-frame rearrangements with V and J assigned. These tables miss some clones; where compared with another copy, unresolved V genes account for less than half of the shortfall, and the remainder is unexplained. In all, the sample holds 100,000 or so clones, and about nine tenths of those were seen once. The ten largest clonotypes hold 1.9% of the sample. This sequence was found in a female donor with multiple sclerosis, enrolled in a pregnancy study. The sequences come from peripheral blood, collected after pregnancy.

The CDR3: CASSPPHREPPHEQYF. The nucleotides read TGTGCCAGCAGTCCCCCTCACAGGGAGCCCCCTCACGAGCAGTACTTC. The rearranged chain carries TRBV28 and TRBJ2-7, with a weak D call of TRBD1 (6 bases match). According to the germline V gene, CDR1 reads MDHEN and CDR2 reads SYDVKM. Including cysteine and phenylalanine, the CDR3 has 16 amino acids. CDR3 DNA only is kept here, 48 bases in frame from base 1. V lost 5 bases and J lost 5 bases; the stretch between them is 22 bases long.